This is a list of T cell receptor beta chains from one sample in a study of beta chain features in type 1 diabetes. Repertoires were generated with immunoSEQ multiplex PCR, while TCRdb's copy carries only in-frame clones and drops some. The data show under 450,000 clones, around 15% seen once. Sequenced input: naive CD4+ T cells from blood. These receptors were collected from a woman aged 18-35 years in good health. The conserved cysteine and the conserved F or W are not part of the CDR3 here.

TRBJ2-6,TRBV6-6,ASSPAQVSGANVLT
TRBJ1-4,TRBV7-9,ASSPLQGRHREDEKLF
TRBJ2-7,TRBV30,AWAGQVASYEQY
TRBJ1-3,TRBV30,ASTGWTGPGNTIY
TRBJ1-1,TRBV30,ALNRGLGTEAF
TRBJ2-3,TRBV7-3,ASSLMGLRTDTQY
TRBJ2-7,TRBV4-1,ASSQPRAGGSYEQY
TRBJ2-5,TRBV25-1,ASQPDLGGTQY
TRBJ1-1,TRBV21-1,ASSNVRQQNTEAF
TRBJ1-1,TRBV6-4,ASSDGQGSTEAF
TRBJ2-7,TRBV18,ASSPEGEQY
TRBJ2-4,TRBV4-1,ASSQDGQVISLK
TRBJ2-1,TRBV19,ASSGDRDSYNEQF
TRBJ2-3,TRBV11-2,ASSLISLAGRSPTQY
TRBJ2-7,TRBV11-1,ASSLLAGAYEQY
TRBJ2-3,TRBV30,AWTRWAGVTDTQY
TRBJ1-4,TRBV29-1,SVLGTTTNEKLF
TRBJ1-2,TRBV27,ASSRRGGGEYGYT
TRBJ2-7,TRBV7-8,ASSLALGLHGAGY
TRBJ2-7,TRBV7-2,ASSSGLAGGPSSYEQY
TRBJ2-7,TRBV28,ASSFQGDYYEQY
TRBJ1-5,TRBV5-6,ASSSGTGLSNQPQH
TRBJ1-1,TRBV6-5,ASRPRQSLTEAF
TRBJ2-5,TRBV7-2,ASSLAVGDQETQY
TRBJ1-1,TRBV7-2,ASSEGRHLNTEAF
TRBJ1-5,TRBV27,ASRQGSTQPQH
TRBJ2-1,TRBV27,ASSFRGFPYNEQF
TRBJ2-1,TRBV29-1,SVESGGNEQF
TRBJ1-2,TRBV4-2,ASSQELRGWGYT
TRBJ1-1,TRBV7-9,ASSFGQAYEAF
TRBJ2-1,TRBV29-1,SAQQGPYNEQF
TRBJ2-7,TRBV28,ASSLERRAYEQY
TRBJ2-5,TRBV5-6,ASTTPAGKTQY
TRBJ2-5,TRBV18,ASSPGLAGEETQY
TRBJ2-7,TRBV6-5,ASSYLTGRVYEQY
TRBJ2-7,TRBV5-1,ASTSAGGSSDEQY
TRBJ2-1,TRBV7-3,ASSPSRDRPNEQF
TRBJ2-5,TRBV10-3,AIGSPQQETQY
TRBJ1-2,TRBV14,ASSLQSGPFYGYT
TRBJ1-5,TRBV7-9,ASSQDRNNQPQH
TRBJ2-1,TRBV29-1,SVTPYNEQF
TRBJ2-7,TRBV7-9,ASSLGSGTYEQY
TRBJ2-7,TRBV29-1,SVVIQGNFYEQY
TRBJ2-3,TRBV9,ASSVPRDRGTDTQY
TRBJ2-2,TRBV6-4,ASKVWAGVTGELF
TRBJ1-4,TRBV18,ASSSGSGEKLF
TRBJ2-1,TRBV4-1,ASSQGREFSNEQF
TRBJ1-2,TRBV19,ASSLRGENGYT
TRBJ2-5,TRBV6-5,ASRRTEVETQY
TRBJ1-1,TRBV6-6,ASSYEGNTEAF
TRBJ2-5,TRBV29-1,SVGRDQETQY
TRBJ2-5,TRBV15,ATTQAGVGQETQY
TRBJ1-1,TRBV2,ASSMDRGPEAF
TRBJ1-1,TRBV4-1,ASSLGQPNTEAF
TRBJ2-7,TRBV6-1,ASGQSGLDYEQY